Presented here are 11 T cell receptor beta chains from one specimen sequenced in a study of blood T cells in healthy people across ages. Alongside a J-beta primer mix, a sample-barcoded 5' primer served in a second PCR lasting roughly 6 to 12 cycles. TCRdb reanalysed the 5' RACE reads using MiXCR and keeps one entry per CDR3 protein. The table lists around 1.5 million distinct CDR3 sequences, 42% of them singletons, with 7% to 9.5% in the top ten. The sample taken for sequencing was blood. These receptors came from a young woman in good health.

V and J are TRBV6-1 and TRBJ1-5; D is possibly TRBD1 (5 bases). Trimming pared 6 bases from V and 3 bases from J, leaving 12 bases between. This CDR3 contains 14 residues. The germline CDR1 and CDR2 sequences are MNHNS and SASEGT. CDR3 nucleotide sequence: TGTGCCAGCAGAGGGGACGCGAACAATCAGCCCCAGCATTTT. Translating gives CASRGDANNQPQHF.

Concerning this clonotype itself: The germline gene is not matched at one end of the junction; a read error may be the cause. J is TRBJ1-2 and V is TRBV7-9; TRBD1 might be the D (5 bases). CDR1 SEHNR and CDR2 FQNEAQ come from the germline V gene (reference sequence). The CDR3 loop spans 15 amino acids. The CDR3: CAGSSLVGAGYGYTF. DNA for the CDR3: TGTGCCGGCAGCAGCTTAGTAGGGGCCGGCTATGGCTACACCTTC.

This clonotype occurred a few times. The chain is built from TRBV10-3 and TRBJ2-7; TRBD2 matches at 11 bases. CDR3 size: 15 residues. With 6 bases clipped from V and 7 bases from J, the junction kept 11 bases outside the gene matches. Germline-derived CDR1 and CDR2 are ENHRY and SYGVKD. CDR3 amino acids: CAISLAGGGVNEQYF. DNA of the CDR3: TGTGCCATCAGCTTAGCGGGAGGGGGAGTGAATGAGCAGTACTTC.

This clonotype showed up just a few times. The V and J genes are TRBV6-5 and TRBJ2-3, with D possibly matching TRBD1 (6 bases). Per the germline V gene, CDR1 is MNHEY and CDR2 is SVGAGI. The CDR3 consists of 15 residues. V was cut by 0 bases and J by 3 bases, with 10 bases left in between. In nucleotides, the CDR3 is TGTGCCAGCAGTTACTCCCGGGACACGACAGATACGCAGTATTTT. Protein: CASSYSRDTTDTQYF.

V and J are TRBV6-1 and TRBJ2-3; TRBD2 agrees at 7 bases. The CDR3 has 15 amino acids. Unmatched junction bases numbered 12, after V lost 7 bases and J lost 5 bases. The germline V gene encodes CDR1 MNHNS and CDR2 SASEGT. CDR3 sequence reads: CASNIDRGVLDTQYF. In DNA, the CDR3 is TGTGCCAGCAACATAGATCGGGGGGTTTTAGATACGCAGTATTTT.

This chain uses TRBV11-2 with TRBJ1-5; D not resolved. This CDR3 has 13 residues. CDR1 is SGHAT and CDR2 is FQNNGV in the germline V gene. V lost 1 base and J lost 7, with 8 bases in between. CDR3 DNA sequence: TGTGCCAGCAGCTTAGGTTTGCAGCAGCCCCAGCATTTT. It translates to CASSLGLQQPQHF.

This clonotype turned up a few times. The chain joins TRBV20-1 to TRBJ2-1; D tentatively reads TRBD1 or TRBD2 (5 bases each). CDR3 size: 13 residues. Per germline, CDR1 DFQATT and CDR2 SNEGSKA (reference sequence). V was shortened by 0 bases and J by 10 bases, with 13 bases between the two germline ends. DNA of the CDR3: TGCAGTGCTAGAGATCGAGGGGCTCCGGAGCAGTTCTTC. Encoded protein: CSARDRGAPEQFF.

This rearrangement joins TRBV2 to TRBJ1-1; D ambiguous. The V gene lost 8 bases and the J gene lost 0 bases, with 10 bases spanning the gap. Germline V gives CDR1 SNHLY, CDR2 FYNNEI. The CDR3 spans 13 residues. CDR3 bases: TGTGCCAGCCGACGGAACATGAACACTGAAGCTTTCTTT. Amino acid sequence: CASRRNMNTEAFF.

The CDR3 region is CSVVAHSEAFF. CDR3 in DNA: TGCAGCGTTGTAGCCCACTCTGAAGCTTTCTTT. This sequence joins TRBV29-1 and TRBJ1-1; no clear D gene. Germline-derived CDR1 and CDR2 are SQVTM and ANQGSEA. Trimming cost V 4 bases and J 6 bases, with 9 bases left between them. CDR3 length: 11 amino acids. The whole variable domain, filled in from reference TRBV29-1 and TRBJ1-1, reads SAVISQKPSRDICQRGTSLTIQCQVDSQVTMMFWYRQQPGQSLTLIATANQGSEATYESGFVIDKFPISRPNLTFSTLTVSNMSPEDSSIYLCSVVAHSEAFFGQGTRLTVV.

Notes on this clonotype: The germline gene is not matched at one end of the junction; a read error may be the cause. The rearrangement joins TRBV20-1 to TRBJ2-5; D perhaps matches TRBD1 (6 bases). The J call is doubtful: the DNA matches TRBJ2-7 better. The CDR3 runs to 14 residues. In germline, CDR1 is DFQATT, CDR2 SNEGSKA (reference sequence). The CDR3 loop reads CSTREDRGMVEQYF. The CDR3 DNA sequence: TGCAGTACTAGAGAGGACAGAGGGATGGTCGAGCAGTACTTC.

This rearrangement joins TRBV9 to TRBJ2-3; the D gene is possibly TRBD1 (6 bases). CDR1 is SGDLS, CDR2 YYNGEE, per germline. With 3 bases removed from V and 0 bases from J, the gap between germline ends came to 11 bases. The CDR3 has 15 amino acids. The CDR3 reads CASSAQGQSTDTQYF. The CDR3 DNA reads TGTGCCAGCAGCGCCCAAGGACAGAGCACAGATACGCAGTATTTT.